The rows below give T cell receptor beta chains drawn from one sample of a study of T cells in localized non-small cell lung cancer. Sequenced by immunoSEQ multiplex PCR; TCRdb stores in-frame clones only, minus some. The sample contains more than 1,500 clones, roughly two fifths of which appear only once. The sample in question was lung tumor tissue, obtained before any cancer treatment. Receptor source: a woman aged 35-75 years with stage I lung adenocarcinoma. CDR3s leave out the opening cysteine and the closing phenylalanine or tryptophan.

v_gene	j_gene	CDR3aa
TRBV6-8	TRBJ2-7	ASSYGQGSYEQY
TRBV11-3	TRBJ2-3	ASSLAGSSTDTQY
TRBV9	TRBJ1-4	ASRQSGVEKLF
TRBV28	TRBJ2-5	ASSSRGRRQETQY
TRBV19	TRBJ1-1	ASIGEGLTEAF
TRBV11-3	TRBJ1-2	ASSPRTGAYGYT
TRBV9	TRBJ1-1	ASSVGGQGFTEAF
TRBV5-1	TRBJ2-3	ASSLDNPTDTQY
TRBV6-8	TRBJ2-7	AISSALNSGNSYEQY
TRBV9	TRBJ2-1	ASSQSPGVPGPYNEQF
TRBV11-3	TRBJ2-3	ASSLQSSTDTQY
TRBV5-1	TRBJ1-1	ASSSKESIGHTEAF
TRBV19	TRBJ2-3	ASSIGAGGDTQY
TRBV30	TRBJ2-7	AWSVDRAAEQY
TRBV30	TRBJ1-1	AWRDVGASTEAF
TRBV19	TRBJ1-5	ASLEHGGNQPQH
TRBV6-8	TRBJ1-2	ATGERVYGYT
TRBV11-3	TRBJ1-2	ASSLGTVSNYGYT
TRBV19	TRBJ2-3	ASSISYRTLAGGRRGKDTQY
TRBV6-8	TRBJ1-2	ASAPRQGGGYT
TRBV14	TRBJ1-3	ASSQEGRGISGNTIY
TRBV11-3	TRBJ1-6	ASSWDGSSYNSPLH
TRBV6-7	TRBJ2-7	ASSCRGGAYEQY
TRBV6-8	TRBJ2-7	ASSYSLGTGFYEQY
TRBV19	TRBJ2-1	ASSPETSGGANEQF
TRBV19	TRBJ1-5	ASSIVRQPQH
TRBV19	TRBJ1-4	ASSIDSATNEKLF
TRBV9	TRBJ2-3	ASNPVGTDTQY
TRBV11-3	TRBJ2-7	ASSLSGAVHEQY
TRBV11-3	TRBJ2-3	ASSLGIVGGTDTQY
TRBV29-1	TRBJ1-2	SVEDGGYGYT
TRBV19	TRBJ1-2	ASSIDQGRYGYT
TRBV9	TRBJ1-4	ASSRRQGSNEKLF
TRBV11-3	TRBJ1-3	ASSYGTASGNTIY
TRBV11-3	TRBJ2-5	ASSFNVAEETQY
TRBV2	TRBJ2-7	ASSRTGNSYEQY
TRBV25-1	TRBJ1-1	ASTGGQGRPGAF
TRBV12-5	TRBJ2-1	ASGWGNEQF
TRBV6-8	TRBJ1-1	ASSPQLMFGTEAF
TRBV30	TRBJ2-1	AWSFGSGGASYNEQF
TRBV6-1	TRBJ1-4	ASSEAGTGNEKLF
TRBV6-8	TRBJ2-2	AISSDRREGGELF
TRBV10-1	TRBJ1-4	ASSESTEPYEKLF
TRBV9	TRBJ2-1	ASETGDLYHEQF
TRBV19	TRBJ2-5	ASRGRGQETQY
TRBV2	TRBJ2-3	ASSESWILAGGSGTQY
TRBV9	TRBJ1-4	ASRIERNNEKLF